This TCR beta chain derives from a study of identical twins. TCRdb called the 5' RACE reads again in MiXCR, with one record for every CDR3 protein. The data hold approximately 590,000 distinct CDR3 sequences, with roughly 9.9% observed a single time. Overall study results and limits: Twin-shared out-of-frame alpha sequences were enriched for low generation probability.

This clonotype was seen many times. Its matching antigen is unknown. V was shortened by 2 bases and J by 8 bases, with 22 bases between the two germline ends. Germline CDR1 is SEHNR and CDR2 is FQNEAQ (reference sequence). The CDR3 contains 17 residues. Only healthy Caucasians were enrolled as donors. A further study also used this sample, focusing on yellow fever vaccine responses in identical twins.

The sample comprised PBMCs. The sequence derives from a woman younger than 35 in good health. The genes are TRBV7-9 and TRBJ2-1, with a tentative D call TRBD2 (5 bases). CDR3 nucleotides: TGTGCCAGCAGCTTACTTATTGCTAGCCGGTTTCCCTATGAGCAGTTCTTC. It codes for CASSLLIASRFPYEQFF.